What follows are 23 T cell receptor beta chains derived from one specimen sequenced in a study of blood T cell repertoires in COVID-19 (dated by TCRdb to about 2020). The protocol used for the library was the immunoSEQ multiplex PCR assay. The table was pulled from immuneACCESS by TCRdb, which kept in-frame rearrangements only. Such tables lose some clones; where checked, under half of the loss comes from unresolved V genes, and the rest has no known cause. Across this sample there are approximately 170,000 clones, with about 91% seen only once. The leading ten clones occupy under 0.85% of the sample. The sequencing input was PBMCs or T cells enriched from blood (not recorded which). Receptors originate from a woman aged 18-29 years who had recovered from COVID-19.

The rearrangement joins TRBV20-1 to TRBJ2-1; 11 bases line up with TRBD2. Germline values: CDR1 DFQATT, CDR2 SNEGSKA (reference sequence). J lost 4 bases, V lost 3 bases, and 5 bases had no gene match. There are 15 residues in the CDR3. Written as DNA, the CDR3 is TGCAGTGCTAGTAGCGGGAGGGCCCCATACAATGAGCAGTTCTTC. This codes for CSASSGRAPYNEQFF.

The chain employs TRBV12-3 or TRBV12-4 and TRBJ1-2, with TRBD1 as a possible D gene (5 bases). This CDR3 contains 13 residues. Trimming left V 3 bases short and J 8 bases short, with 13 bases between. CDR3 DNA: TGTGCCAGCAGTTTGGGCAGGGTGGCCGGCTACACCTTC. Translated: CASSLGRVAGYTF.

V is TRBV27 and J is TRBJ2-1, with D possibly TRBD1 on 6 matching bases. V gave up 0 bases and J gave up 0 bases, with 9 bases separating them. The CDR3 has 16 residues. Germline values: CDR1 MNHEY, CDR2 SMNVEV (reference sequence). Here the CDR3 reads CASSLSGRGSYNEQFF. The CDR3 DNA is TGTGCCAGCAGTTTATCAGGCAGGGGCTCCTACAATGAGCAGTTCTTC.

This clone was counted a single time. The chain joins TRBV18 to TRBJ2-7; 7 bases are shared with TRBD1. This CDR3 has 15 amino acids. Trimming removed 5 bases from V and 2 bases from J; junction bases left unmatched: 9. Germline values: CDR1 KGHSH, CDR2 LQKENI. CDR3 region: CASSIQQGFPYEQYF. DNA for the CDR3: TGTGCCAGCTCAATTCAACAGGGGTTCCCCTACGAGCAGTACTTC.

The chain is built from TRBV11-2 and TRBJ2-3; tentative D call: TRBD2 (5 bases). This CDR3 comprises 16 residues. CDR1 SGHAT and CDR2 FQNNGV come from the germline V gene. V dropped 6 bases and J dropped 4 bases, with 20 bases sitting between them. CDR3 amino acids: CASRGVRIEGPDTQYF. The DNA of the CDR3 is TGTGCCAGCAGAGGCGTGCGGATCGAGGGTCCAGATACGCAGTATTTT.

The chain combines TRBV7-9 with TRBJ1-5; 10 bases match TRBD1. The CDR3 runs to 14 residues. Germline CDR1 reads SEHNR; CDR2 reads FQNEAQ (reference sequence). V lost 5 bases and J lost 4; bases outside the gene matches: 2. CDR3 coding DNA: TGTGCCAGCAGCCTGGACAGGGGGAATCAGCCCCAGCATTTT. Encoded protein: CASSLDRGNQPQHF.

The rearrangement uses TRBV27 and TRBJ2-1, with TRBD2 matching 7 bases. The CDR3 is 15 residues long. The germline V gene encodes CDR1 MNHEY and CDR2 SMNVEV (reference sequence). The trim removed 7 bases at V and 6 bases at J, leaving 12 bases unmatched. The CDR3 loop reads CASKIRGRGGNEQFF. In DNA, the CDR3 is TGTGCCAGCAAAATACGCGGGCGCGGGGGCAATGAGCAGTTCTTC.

This chain joins TRBV7-6 and TRBJ2-3; TRBD2 might be the D (5 bases). This CDR3 region has 17 residues. Trimming removed 3 bases from V and 2 bases from J, with 18 bases in between. Germline lookup yields CDR1 SGHVS and CDR2 FNYEAQ. The CDR3 protein is CASSFQFRGSNTDTQYF. CDR3 nucleotide sequence: TGTGCCAGCAGCTTTCAGTTCCGGGGATCGAACACAGATACGCAGTATTTT.

The chain has TRBV15 and TRBJ2-2; a weak D match, TRBD2 (6 bases). This CDR3 is built from 17 residues. Germline V gene data show CDR1 as LNHNV and CDR2 as YYDKDF (reference sequence). V shed 2 bases and J shed 3 bases, with 16 bases lying between them. In DNA, the CDR3 is TGTGCCACCAGCAGAACATCCGGGACTCTATACACCGGGGAGCTGTTTTTT. Translation: CATSRTSGTLYTGELFF.

The rearrangement joins TRBV7-9 to TRBJ2-5; 7 bases match TRBD1. There are 14 residues in the CDR3. V shed 4 bases and J 0 bases; nucleotides not matched to a gene: 2. Germline V gives CDR1 SEHNR, CDR2 FQNEAQ (reference sequence). The CDR3 nucleotides read TGTGCCAGCAGCTCCGACAGGGACCAAGAGACCCAGTACTTC. This encodes CASSSDRDQETQYF. Full variable domain (remainder filled in from reference TRBV7-9 and TRBJ2-5): DTGVSQNPRHKITKRGQNVTFRCDPISEHNRLYWYRQTLGQGPEFLTYFQNEAQLEKSRLLSDRFSAERPKGSFSTLEIQRTEQGDSAMYLCASSSDRDQETQYFGPGTRLLVL.

The chain links TRBV5-1 to TRBJ2-2; 9 nucleotides agree with TRBD2. CDR1 SGHRS and CDR2 YFSETQ come from the germline V gene. The CDR3 consists of 15 residues. The ends lost 1 base at V and 5 bases at J; junction bases unmatched: 3. This CDR3 reads CASSLSSGSTGELFF. Written as DNA, the CDR3 is TGCGCCAGCAGCTTGAGTAGCGGGAGTACCGGGGAGCTGTTTTTT.

The CDR3 spells CASSLLSDIGNTQYF. In nucleotides, the CDR3 is TGTGCCAGCAGCTTGCTAAGCGATATTGGAAATACGCAGTATTTT. The V call is TRBV5-6, the J call TRBJ2-3; D ambiguous. Germline-derived CDR1 and CDR2 are SGHDT and YYEEEE. The CDR3 contains 15 residues. V was trimmed by 1 base and J by 7 bases, leaving 16 bases between them.

The chain has TRBV5-6 and TRBJ2-7, with D possibly being TRBD1 (6 bases). Germline lookup yields CDR1 SGHDT and CDR2 YYEEEE. V dropped 3 bases and J dropped 5 bases, with 24 bases sitting between them. The CDR3 has 17 residues. CDR3 DNA sequence: TGTGCCAGCAGCTCCCGGGACAACCTGAGGAAACACAACGAGCAGTACTTC. Amino acid sequence: CASSSRDNLRKHNEQYF.

This clone showed up just once. This chain joins TRBV27 and TRBJ2-2; tentative D call: TRBD1 (5 bases). Germline CDR1 MNHEY, CDR2 SMNVEV (reference sequence). Trimming shortened V by 8 bases and J by 4 bases, and 14 bases separated the two germline ends. The CDR3 is made up of 14 amino acids. The CDR3 DNA reads TGTGCCAGCGGGGCCAACCAGGGCACCGGGGAGCTGTTTTTT. It translates to CASGANQGTGELFF.

This clone occurred once. V and J are TRBV19 and TRBJ2-3, with a weak D call TRBD2 (6 bases). Per germline, CDR1 LNHDA and CDR2 SQIVND (reference sequence). Trimming cost V 3 bases and J 4 bases, with 14 bases left between them. CDR3 length: 15 amino acids. Written as DNA, the CDR3 is TGTGCCAGTAGTATGGCGGAGGGTTTTGCAGATACGCAGTATTTT. As protein: CASSMAEGFADTQYF.

This rearrangement joins TRBV5-4 to TRBJ2-2; possibly TRBD2 for D (6 bases). There are 16 residues in the CDR3. The V end was cut by 5 bases, the J end by 3 bases, with 17 bases between. In germline, CDR1 is SGHNT, CDR2 YYREEE (reference sequence). CDR3 DNA: TGTGCCAGCAGATTTACCGGGAGAAGGGACACCGGGGAGCTGTTTTTT. Translation gives CASRFTGRRDTGELFF.

V usage is TRBV9 and J usage is TRBJ2-5; 8 positions match TRBD2. The CDR3 has 17 residues. The germline V gene encodes CDR1 SGDLS and CDR2 YYNGEE. V trimming: 0 bases; J trimming: 5 bases; junction bases outside the gene matches: 12. The CDR3 spells CASSVANGLGGRETQYF. The CDR3 nucleotides are TGTGCCAGCAGCGTAGCGAACGGACTAGGCGGGAGGGAGACCCAGTACTTC.

The gene calls are TRBV6-6 and TRBJ1-5, with D possibly being TRBD1 (6 bases). Per the germline V gene, CDR1 is MNHNY and CDR2 is SVGAGI (reference sequence). Trimming shortened V by 10 bases and J by 4 bases, and 11 bases separated the two germline ends. The CDR3 spans 12 residues. The CDR3 sequence: CATGGQNQPQHF. The CDR3 DNA follows: TGTGCCACGGGGGGGCAGAATCAGCCCCAGCATTTT.

The V and J genes are TRBV5-4 and TRBJ2-7, with D possibly being TRBD2 (6 bases). Germline values: CDR1 SGHNT, CDR2 YYREEE (reference sequence). The V end was cut by 0 bases, the J end by 0 bases, with 10 bases between. The CDR3 covers 15 residues. DNA for the CDR3: TGTGCCAGCAGCTTGGGGACTATGAGCTCCTACGAGCAGTACTTC. Translating it yields CASSLGTMSSYEQYF.

The chain uses TRBV15 and TRBJ2-3; D call uncertain. The V end lost 0 bases, the J end lost 0 bases, and 4 bases lay between the germline ends. The CDR3 consists of 14 residues. The germline gives CDR1 LNHNV, CDR2 YYDKDF (reference sequence). CDR3 protein: CATSRDPSTDTQYF. The CDR3 bases are TGTGCCACCAGCAGAGACCCGAGCACAGATACGCAGTATTTT.

The chain is built from TRBV5-1 and TRBJ2-1, with D hard to call. The germline V gene encodes CDR1 SGHRS and CDR2 YFSETQ. This CDR3 has 15 residues. Deletions cut 0 bases from V and 3 bases from J, with 10 bases between. The CDR3: CASSLGVDFYNEQFF. The DNA of the CDR3 is TGCGCCAGCAGCTTGGGGGTCGACTTCTACAATGAGCAGTTCTTC.

This rearrangement joins TRBV21-1 to TRBJ2-7; TRBD2 is taken as the D call from the table, unchecked against the DNA. TRBV21-1 is a pseudogene segment. CDR3 length equals 17 residues. The CDR3 DNA follows: TGTGCCAGCAGCAAAGCAAGACTAGCGGGGATCCACTACGAGCAGTACTTC. Translated: CASSKARLAGIHYEQYF.

V is TRBV3-1 (or the pseudogene TRBV3-2) and J is TRBJ1-2; D is undetermined. The V gene lost 4 bases and the J gene lost 3 bases, with 12 bases spanning the gap. Germline V gene sequence: CDR1 LGHDT, CDR2 YNNKEL (reference sequence). CDR3 length equals 14 residues. The CDR3 spells CASSLGWGDYGYTF. The CDR3 DNA sequence: TGTGCCAGCAGCCTTGGGTGGGGAGACTATGGCTACACCTTC.